This is a list of T cell receptor beta chains from one sample in a study of blood T cell repertoires in COVID-19. Sequenced by immunoSEQ multiplex PCR; TCRdb stores in-frame clones only, minus some. There are tens of thousands of clones in the sample; about nine tenths occur only once, and around 8% lies in the top ten. The sequencing input was peripheral blood. The receptors were gathered from a man aged 55 to 70 with active COVID-19. Both conserved end residues are part of each CDR3. A D gene is named only where the DNA matches it firmly. Clone size is given for some rows only: seen once, a few or many times, or a class if the clone is expanded.

j_gene,abundance,d_gene,v_gene,CDR3aa,CDR3nt
TRBJ2-2,NA,NA,TRBV6-1,CASSELAVQRTNTGELFF,TGTGCCAGCAGTGAACTGGCCGTCCAGCGGACGAACACCGGGGAGCTGTTTTTT
TRBJ2-7,NA,NA,TRBV27,CASSLSVRGAYEQYF,TGTGCCAGCAGTTTATCAGTCAGGGGAGCCTACGAGCAGTACTTC
TRBJ2-2,NA,NA,TRBV5-1,CASSLAQGRGTGELFF,TGCGCCAGCAGCTTGGCCCAAGGCAGGGGTACCGGGGAGCTGTTTTTT
TRBJ2-7,NA,NA,TRBV14,CASSRTARTGQYF,TGTGCCAGCAGCCGGACAGCCAGGACTGGGCAGTACTTC
TRBJ2-1,NA,NA,TRBV11-2,CASSFTRGMSSYNEQFF,TGTGCCAGCAGCTTTACCCGGGGGATGAGCTCCTACAATGAGCAGTTCTTC
TRBJ2-1,NA,NA,TRBV7-8,CASSLSGHSGYNEQFF,TGTGCCAGCAGCTTAAGTGGCCACAGCGGCTACAATGAGCAGTTCTTC
TRBJ2-1,NA,NA,TRBV7-2,CASSLAGGASYNEQFF,TGTGCCAGCAGCTTAGCCGGCGGGGCCTCCTACAATGAGCAGTTCTTC
TRBJ2-3,once,NA,TRBV18,CASSQLADTQYF,TGTGCCAGCTCACAACTAGCAGATACGCAGTATTTT
TRBJ2-1,NA,TRBD2,TRBV4-1,CASSRGGLAGTYNEQFF,TGCGCCAGCAGCCGGGGCGGACTAGCGGGTACCTACAATGAGCAGTTCTTC
TRBJ2-7,NA,TRBD1,TRBV7-6,CASSPGQGNEQYF,TGTGCCAGCAGCCCGGGACAGGGCAACGAGCAGTACTTC
TRBJ1-2,NA,TRBD1,TRBV14,CASSQGAGTGGAYYGYTF,TGTGCCAGCAGCCAAGGGGCCGGGACAGGGGGAGCGTACTATGGCTACACCTTC
TRBJ1-1,NA,TRBD1,TRBV28,CASSLTGTGNTEAFF,TGTGCCAGCAGTTTAACCGGGACAGGGAACACTGAAGCTTTCTTT
TRBJ1-1,NA,NA,TRBV3-1/TRBV3-2,CASRYQTGSNTEAFF,TGTGCCAGCAGGTACCAGACAGGCTCGAACACTGAAGCTTTCTTT
TRBJ2-7,NA,NA,TRBV3-1/TRBV3-2,CASSHDLVEQYF,TGTGCCAGCAGCCACGACTTGGTCGAGCAGTACTTC
TRBJ1-3,NA,NA,TRBV19,CASNISPGAASGNTIYF,TGTGCCAGTAATATTAGCCCGGGAGCGGCTTCTGGAAACACCATATATTTT
TRBJ2-7,once,NA,TRBV5-1,CASSYTGEQYF,TGCGCCAGCAGCTATACAGGGGAGCAGTACTTC
TRBJ2-1,NA,TRBD2,TRBV18,CASSPPRTSDYNEQFF,TGTGCCAGCTCACCACCGAGGACTAGCGACTACAATGAGCAGTTCTTC
TRBJ1-5,NA,NA,TRBV28,CAIGLRNQPQHF,TGTGCCATAGGATTGCGGAATCAGCCCCAGCATTTT
TRBJ2-7,NA,NA,TRBV4-1,CASSQDRGDEQYF,TGCGCCAGCAGCCAAGACAGGGGAGACGAGCAGTACTTC
TRBJ2-5,NA,TRBD2,TRBV28,CASSTSGRAETQYF,TGTGCCAGCAGCACTAGCGGGAGGGCGGAGACCCAGTACTTC
TRBJ2-1,once,TRBD1,TRBV5-1,CASSRGQGPYNEQFF,TGCGCCAGCAGCCGAGGACAGGGGCCGTACAATGAGCAGTTCTTC
TRBJ2-1,NA,NA,TRBV11-2,CASSFGGASSYNEQFF,TGTGCCAGCAGCTTTGGGGGGGCCAGCTCCTACAATGAGCAGTTCTTC
TRBJ2-7,NA,NA,TRBV7-9,CASSSTGYEQYF,TGTGCCAGCAGCTCCACCGGTTACGAGCAGTACTTC
TRBJ2-7,NA,TRBD2,TRBV11-2,CASSGLGRYEQYF,TGTGCCAGCAGTGGACTAGGGCGCTACGAGCAGTACTTC
TRBJ1-2,NA,NA,TRBV11-2,CASSLDLAGLSNYGYTF,TGTGCCAGCAGCTTAGATTTGGCAGGACTATCTAACTATGGCTACACCTTC
TRBJ1-2,once,NA,TRBV2,CASSATRTPYGYTF,TGTGCCAGCAGTGCTACGAGGACACCTTATGGCTACACCTTC
TRBJ1-5,NA,NA,TRBV6-1,CASSEGGTGSQPQHF,TGTGCCAGCAGTGAGGGGGGGACGGGTAGTCAGCCCCAGCATTTT
TRBJ2-3,NA,NA,TRBV10-1,CASSESAGTDTQYF,TGCGCCAGCAGTGAGTCAGCCGGCACAGATACGCAGTATTTT
TRBJ2-1,NA,TRBD1,TRBV19,CASSRDTGTGGHNEQFF,TGTGCCAGTAGTAGGGACACCGGGACAGGGGGACACAATGAGCAGTTCTTC
TRBJ2-3,NA,TRBD2,TRBV11-2,CASSYRAGANPSTDTQYF,TGTGCCAGCAGCTATAGAGCGGGAGCCAACCCTAGCACAGATACGCAGTATTTT
TRBJ2-1,NA,NA,TRBV11-2,CASSFGGDEQFF,TGTGCCAGCAGCTTCGGAGGCGATGAGCAGTTCTTC
TRBJ2-3,NA,TRBD2,TRBV5-4,CASSFQEGGPSDTQYF,TGTGCCAGCAGCTTTCAAGAGGGAGGGCCCTCAGATACGCAGTATTTT
TRBJ1-5,once,NA,TRBV7-6,CASSLASDQPQHF,TGTGCCAGCAGCTTAGCATCTGATCAGCCCCAGCATTTT
TRBJ1-6,NA,TRBD1,TRBV4-1,CASSQGQGNSPLHF,TGCGCCAGCAGCCAGGGACAGGGGAATTCACCCCTCCACTTT
TRBJ2-7,NA,TRBD2,TRBV12-5,CASGAPFSGSFYEQYF,TGTGCTAGTGGCGCGCCCTTTAGCGGGAGTTTCTACGAGCAGTACTTC
TRBJ2-3,NA,NA,TRBV27,CASSQFLDTQYF,TGTGCCAGCAGTCAGTTCTTAGATACGCAGTATTTT
TRBJ2-1,NA,NA,TRBV5-1,CASSGILALAYNEQFF,TGCGCCAGCAGCGGGATCTTAGCGCTAGCCTACAATGAGCAGTTCTTC
TRBJ1-3,once,NA,TRBV25-1,CASSEDTSDTIYF,TGTGCCAGCAGTGAAGACACGTCTGACACCATATATTTT
TRBJ2-3,once,TRBD2,TRBV5-6,CASSLELAGTDTQYF,TGTGCCAGCAGCTTGGAACTAGCGGGGACAGATACGCAGTATTTT
TRBJ2-1,NA,TRBD1,TRBV28,CASSLFGTGGYNEQFF,TGTGCCAGCAGTTTATTCGGGACAGGGGGTTACAATGAGCAGTTCTTC
TRBJ2-7,once,NA,TRBV18,CASSPEQVLTSDEQYF,TGTGCCAGCTCACCCGAGCAAGTCCTCACCTCGGACGAGCAGTACTTC
TRBJ1-3,NA,TRBD1,TRBV27,CASSPRTGNLGNTIYF,TGTGCCAGCAGTCCGCGGACAGGCAACCTCGGAAACACCATATATTTT
TRBJ1-2,few,NA,TRBV6-6,CASSYTRDGGYTF,TGTGCCAGCAGTTACACCAGGGATGGTGGCTACACCTTC
TRBJ2-7,NA,NA,TRBV6-6,CASSYSDNSYEQYF,TGTGCCAGCAGTTACTCCGACAACTCCTACGAGCAGTACTTC
TRBJ2-1,few,TRBD2,TRBV7-2,CASSFGAGVSYNEQFF,TGTGCCAGCAGCTTCGGAGCGGGAGTGTCCTACAATGAGCAGTTCTTC